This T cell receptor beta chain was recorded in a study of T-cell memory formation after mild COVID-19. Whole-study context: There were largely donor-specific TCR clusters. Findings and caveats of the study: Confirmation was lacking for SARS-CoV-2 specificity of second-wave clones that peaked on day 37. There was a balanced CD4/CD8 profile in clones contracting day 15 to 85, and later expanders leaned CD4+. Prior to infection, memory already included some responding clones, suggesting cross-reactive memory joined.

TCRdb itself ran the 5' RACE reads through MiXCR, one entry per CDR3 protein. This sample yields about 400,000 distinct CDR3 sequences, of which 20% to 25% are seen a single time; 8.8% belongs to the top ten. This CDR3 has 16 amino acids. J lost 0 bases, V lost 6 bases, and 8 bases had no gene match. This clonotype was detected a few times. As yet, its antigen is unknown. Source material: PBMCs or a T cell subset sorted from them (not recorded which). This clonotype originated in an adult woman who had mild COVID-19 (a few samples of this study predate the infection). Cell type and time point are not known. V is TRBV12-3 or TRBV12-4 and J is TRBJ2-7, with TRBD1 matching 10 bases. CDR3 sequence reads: CASRGQGNGPSYEQYF. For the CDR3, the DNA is TGTGCCAGCAGGGGACAGGGGAACGGACCCTCCTACGAGCAGTACTTC.